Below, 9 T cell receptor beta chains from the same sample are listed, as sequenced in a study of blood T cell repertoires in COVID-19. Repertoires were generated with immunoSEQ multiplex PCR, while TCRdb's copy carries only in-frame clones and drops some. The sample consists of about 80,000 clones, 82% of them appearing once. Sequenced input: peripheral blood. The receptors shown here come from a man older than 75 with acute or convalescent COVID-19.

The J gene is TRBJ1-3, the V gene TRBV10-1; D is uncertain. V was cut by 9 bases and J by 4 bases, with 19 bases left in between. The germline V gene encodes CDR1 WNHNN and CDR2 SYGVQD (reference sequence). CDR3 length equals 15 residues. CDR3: CARKGERDPGNTIYF. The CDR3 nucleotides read TGCGCCAGGAAGGGTGAGAGGGATCCCGGAAACACCATATATTTT.

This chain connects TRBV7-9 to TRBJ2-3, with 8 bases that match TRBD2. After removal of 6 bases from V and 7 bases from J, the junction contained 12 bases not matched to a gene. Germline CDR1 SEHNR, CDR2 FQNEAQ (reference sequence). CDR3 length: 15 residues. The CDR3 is CASSLSSGAPNTQYF. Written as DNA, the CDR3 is TGTGCCAGCAGTCTTAGTAGCGGGGCACCAAATACGCAGTATTTT.

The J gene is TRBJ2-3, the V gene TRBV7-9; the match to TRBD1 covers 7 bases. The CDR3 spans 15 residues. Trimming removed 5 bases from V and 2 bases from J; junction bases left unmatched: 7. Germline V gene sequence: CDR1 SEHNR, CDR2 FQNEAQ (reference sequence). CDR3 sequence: CASSPLGGFTDTQYF. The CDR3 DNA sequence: TGTGCCAGCAGCCCCCTAGGGGGCTTCACAGATACGCAGTATTTT.

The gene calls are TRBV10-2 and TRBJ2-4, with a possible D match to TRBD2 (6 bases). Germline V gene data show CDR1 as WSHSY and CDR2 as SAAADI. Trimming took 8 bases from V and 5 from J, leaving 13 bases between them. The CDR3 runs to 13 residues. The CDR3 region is CASVGQRENIQYF. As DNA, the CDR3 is TGCGCCAGCGTAGGGCAGCGGGAAAACATTCAGTACTTC.

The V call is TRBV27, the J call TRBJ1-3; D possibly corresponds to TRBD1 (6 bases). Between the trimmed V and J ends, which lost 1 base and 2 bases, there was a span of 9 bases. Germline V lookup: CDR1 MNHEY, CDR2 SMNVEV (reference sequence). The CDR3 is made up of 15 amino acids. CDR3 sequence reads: CASSLFGGAGNTIYF. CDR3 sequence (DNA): TGTGCCAGCAGTTTATTTGGGGGCGCTGGAAACACCATATATTTT.

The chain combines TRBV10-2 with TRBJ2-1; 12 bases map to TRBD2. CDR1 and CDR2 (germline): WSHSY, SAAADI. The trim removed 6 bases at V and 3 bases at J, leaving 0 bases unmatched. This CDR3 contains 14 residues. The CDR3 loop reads CASRLAGGYNEQFF. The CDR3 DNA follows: TGCGCCAGCAGACTAGCGGGGGGCTACAATGAGCAGTTCTTC.

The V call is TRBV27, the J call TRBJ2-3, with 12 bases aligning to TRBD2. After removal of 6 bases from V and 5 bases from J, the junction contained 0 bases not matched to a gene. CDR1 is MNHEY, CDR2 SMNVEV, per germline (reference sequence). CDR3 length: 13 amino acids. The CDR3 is CASRTSGGDTQYF. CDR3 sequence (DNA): TGTGCCAGCAGGACTAGCGGGGGAGATACGCAGTATTTT.

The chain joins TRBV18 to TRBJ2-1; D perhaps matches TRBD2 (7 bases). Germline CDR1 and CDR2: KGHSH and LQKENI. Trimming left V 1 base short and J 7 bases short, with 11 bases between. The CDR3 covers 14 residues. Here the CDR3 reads CASSPRGGLNEQFF. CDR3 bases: TGTGCCAGCTCACCACGGGGGGGGCTTAATGAGCAGTTCTTC.

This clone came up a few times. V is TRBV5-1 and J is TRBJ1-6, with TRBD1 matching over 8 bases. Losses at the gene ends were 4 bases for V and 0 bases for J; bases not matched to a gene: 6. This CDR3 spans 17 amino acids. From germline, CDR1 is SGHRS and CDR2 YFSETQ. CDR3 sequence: CASSQLTGDSYNSPLHF. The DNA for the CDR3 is TGCGCCAGCAGCCAGTTGACAGGGGACTCCTATAATTCACCCCTCCACTTT.